This T cell receptor beta chain was sequenced in a study of blood T cell repertoires in COVID-19. Study overall: The United States, Italy and Spain provided the acute and convalescent COVID-19 samples. T cells, B-cell-depleted T cells, or PBMCs provided the cDNA or gDNA that served as material.

In the authors' workflow: Amplifying reference gene primers gave estimates of nucleated cell counts. TCRdb keeps only in-frame clones here, not all; method: immunoSEQ multiplex PCR. V, J and clone size were drawn from that table, and D and trimming were deduced from the DNA. In the table there are roughly 78,000 clones, roughly 89% of which are singletons. Trimming at V came to 3 bases and at J to 2 bases, leaving 5 bases not matched to a gene. CDR3 length equals 18 residues. From germline, CDR1 is KGHSH and CDR2 LQKENI. The chain employs TRBV18 and TRBJ2-2, with 14 bases that match TRBD2. Input material: peripheral blood. The source is a man in his 60s with acute or convalescent COVID-19. The CDR3 is CASSPGTSGRGNTGELFF. The CDR3 nucleotides are TGTGCCAGCTCACCCGGGACTAGCGGGAGAGGAAACACCGGGGAGCTGTTTTTT. The full variable domain, rest sourced from reference TRBV18 and TRBJ2-2, is NAGVMQNPRHLVRRRGQEARLRCSPMKGHSHVYWYRQLPEEGLKFMVYLQKENIIDESGMPKERFSAEFPKEGPSILRIQQVVRGDSAAYFCASSPGTSGRGNTGELFFGEGSRLTVL.